This entry is about one TCR beta chain. What it recognizes is unknown. Germline V lookup: CDR1 SGHRS, CDR2 YFSETQ. Between the trimmed V and J ends, which lost 2 bases and 0 bases, there was a span of 11 bases. CDR3 length: 15 amino acids. The sample is drawn from a study of T cells in localized non-small cell lung cancer. Findings and caveats of the study: A median about 54 of the top 100 tumor clones appeared in adjacent lung. Heterogeneity is still possible, as just one tumor region was sequenced. Adjacent uninvolved lung had the highest clonality, suggesting focused antigen responses.

Here immunoSEQ multiplex PCR was the method, and the copy in TCRdb shows in-frame clones only, minus some. This sample has over 50,000 clones; roughly nine tenths occur once, and the top ten carry under 2.5%. V is TRBV5-1 and J is TRBJ1-1; TRBD1 is a possible D gene (6 bases). The sample here was peripheral blood, taken before any cancer treatment. The source is a woman aged 40 to 75 with stage I lung adenocarcinoma. CDR3 protein: CASSLSGAMNTEAFF. The CDR3 DNA reads TGCGCCAGCAGCTTATCAGGGGCAATGAACACTGAAGCTTTCTTT.